The clone carrying this TCR beta chain was recorded many times. The antigen remains undetermined. This specimen belongs to a study of T-cell reconstitution after alpha-beta-depleted transplantation in children. During its preparation, the TCRbeta library received unique molecular identifiers. A single record per CDR3 protein comes from TCRdb applying MiXCR to the PCR reads. The sample comprises about 580,000 distinct CDR3 sequences, under 30% of which are singletons, and about 14% rests with the top ten. Study results and limitations: Expanded graft clones numbering several hundred reportedly gave rise to alpha-beta T cells about two months after transplant. The authors attributed T-cell counts and diversity one year after transplant mostly to newly produced T cells.

Germline values: CDR1 MNHNS, CDR2 SASEGT. Germline trimming cut 5 bases from V and 7 bases from J; bases unmatched to any gene: 9. The CDR3 contains 15 residues. This receptor was taken from a boy in the first two years of life who had a stem cell transplant for acute myeloid leukemia, so the T cells may come from the graft donor. This sample comprised PBMCs, mostly from graft donor cells, obtained 360 days after TCRalphabeta/CD19-depleted stem cell transplant. This sequence joins TRBV6-1 and TRBJ2-1; 9 positions agree with TRBD2. In DNA, the CDR3 is TGTGCCAGCAGTCCTAGCGGGGACTCCTCGAATGAGCAGTTCTTC. Its protein is CASSPSGDSSNEQFF.